This TCR beta chain derives from a study of cytomegalovirus exposure and HLA in healthy donors. Findings and caveats of the study: Cytomegalovirus-associated TCR beta chains were listed, numbering 150 to 200. Based on reports, TCR beta sequences accurately predicted HLA-A and HLA-B alleles for most subjects. A few chains linked to CMV were shown in vitro to be specific for CMV antigens.

This clone appeared a few times. The antigen remains unidentified. The primer mix had 60 Vbeta and 13 Jbeta primers. Measured with immunoSEQ multiplex PCR; TCRdb has only the in-frame clones, and not every one. The sample contains approximately 150,000 clones, about two thirds of which appear only once. Trimming took off 3 bases at V and 5 bases at J, with 17 bases between the two ends. Germline V gene data show CDR1 as SGHAT and CDR2 as FQNNGV. The CDR3 runs to 15 residues. The sequenced sample was PBMCs. V usage is TRBV11-2 and J usage is TRBJ2-7, with D perhaps matching TRBD1 (6 bases). This clonotype was sampled from a man between 25 and 39 years old in good health and CMV-seropositive. Here the CDR3 DNA reads TGTGCCAGCAGCTTCACCGGGACACCTTCCAACGAGCAGTACTTC. Its protein product is CASSFTGTPSNEQYF.